This T cell receptor beta chain emerged from a study of lymphopenia after photon versus proton radiotherapy. The data were produced by immunoSEQ multiplex PCR, yet TCRdb's version contains in-frame clones alone and is incomplete. The table includes about 37,000 clones, under 90% detected once. The sequencing used peripheral blood, collected from a patient treated with photon-based radiotherapy. The origin of this receptor is a middle-aged man with gastric cancer.

The DNA for the CDR3 is TGCGCCAGCAGCTTGGCTCTCTACGGGACCTACGAGCAGTACTTC. It encodes CASSLALYGTYEQYF. This chain joins TRBV5-1 and TRBJ2-7; D is perhaps TRBD2 (5 bases). The CDR3 is made up of 15 amino acids. CDR1 is SGHRS, CDR2 YFSETQ, per germline. Trimming stripped 0 bases from V and 2 bases from J, with 12 bases between.